This is a list of T cell receptor beta chains from one sample in a study of breast tumors, draining lymph nodes, adjacent tissues. TCRdb re-derived calls from the multiplex PCR reads in MiXCR, one entry per CDR3 protein. The repertoire consists of roughly 32,000 distinct CDR3 sequences, with 36% occurring once and the leading ten covering about 11%. Sequenced sample: breast tumor tissue. The receptors derive from a female donor with breast cancer. Some clones in this sample may be carry-over from other donors' samples. The CDR3 runs from the conserved cysteine through the conserved F or W. D genes are given only for firm matches. Not all rows give a size; the values are once, few, many and, for expanded clones, a class.

v_call	d_call	j_call	clone_size	cdr3_nt	cdr3_aa
TRBV10-3	.	TRBJ1-5	many	TGTGCCATCAGTGTAGGCGGGGGTCAGCCCCAGCATTTT	CAISVGGGQPQHF
TRBV12-3/TRBV12-4	TRBD2	TRBJ2-3	.	TGTGCCAGCAGTCCCCGCAGCGGGAACATCGTGGATACGCAGTATTTT	CASSPRSGNIVDTQYF
TRBV30	TRBD2	TRBJ2-5	.	TGTGCCTGGAGTGTACGTGCTAGCGGGAGTGAGACCCAGTACTTC	CAWSVRASGSETQYF
TRBV7-8	TRBD1	TRBJ2-7	many	TGTGCCAGCAGCCAACAGGGACAGGCCCTCTACGAGCAGTACTTC	CASSQQGQALYEQYF
TRBV16	.	TRBJ1-2	few	TGTGCCAGCAGCCAATACCCGGACGGATACTATGGCTACACCTTC	CASSQYPDGYYGYTF
TRBV29-1	.	TRBJ1-4	.	TGCAGCGTTGAGAGCCAGACTAATGGAAAACTGTTTTTT	CSVESQTNGKLFF
TRBV5-6	TRBD2	TRBJ2-7	medium-sized	TGTGCCAGCCAGCGGGGGAGCTCCTACGAGCAGTACTTC	CASQRGSSYEQYF
TRBV6-1	TRBD1	TRBJ2-5	many	TGTGCCAGCAGAGACAGGGGGCTGCAAGAGACCCAGTACTTC	CASRDRGLQETQYF
TRBV10-3	.	TRBJ1-2	once	TGTGCCACGTCAAGGGAGACAAGTTTAGGTGGCTACACCTTC	CATSRETSLGGYTF
TRBV20-1	.	TRBJ2-7	once	TGCAGTGCTGTCCGGGACTCCAACTCCTACGAGCAGTACTTC	CSAVRDSNSYEQYF
TRBV5-4	.	TRBJ2-1	few	TGTGCCAGCAGCTTGGGTGCTCGCTCCTACAATGAGCAGCTCTTC	CASSLGARSYNEQLF
TRBV6-2/TRBV6-3	.	TRBJ2-7	many	TGTGCCAGCAGTTACTCAGAGGGGCCAGCGAACGAGCAGTACTTC	CASSYSEGPANEQYF
TRBV20-1	TRBD2	TRBJ2-5	many	TGCAGTGCTAGTCCGGGGGCGGGAGGAGAGACCCAGTACTTC	CSASPGAGGETQYF
TRBV15	.	TRBJ2-7	.	TGTGCCACCAGCAGAGACGGCGACGAGAGCTCCTACGAGCAGTACTTC	CATSRDGDESSYEQYF
TRBV19	TRBD2	TRBJ2-7	many	TGTGCCAGTAGTATTAGCGGGAGGGCCGACGAGCAGTACTTC	CASSISGRADEQYF
TRBV7-8	TRBD1	TRBJ2-1	many	TGTGCCAGCAGCCCAGACCAGGGGGCCAGTGAGCAGTTCTTC	CASSPDQGASEQFF
TRBV5-5	.	TRBJ1-2	many	TGTGCCAGCAGTGGACCTTCTAACTATGGCTACACCTTC	CASSGPSNYGYTF
TRBV4-3	.	TRBJ2-3	many	TGCGCCAGCAGCCAAGATAGCGCTAGCACAGATACGCAGTATTTT	CASSQDSASTDTQYF
TRBV10-3	.	TRBJ1-5	many	TGTGCCATCAGTGAAATGGCAGAGATGAGCAATCAGCCCCAGCATTTT	CAISEMAEMSNQPQHF
TRBV7-8	.	TRBJ2-7	many	TGTGCCAGCAGCTTAGTCAGGGTACCCTACGAGCAGTACTTC	CASSLVRVPYEQYF
TRBV29-1	.	TRBJ2-7	.	TGCAGCGTTGAGGGCAGCTACGAGCAGTACTTC	CSVEGSYEQYF
TRBV18	TRBD2	TRBJ2-1	.	TGTGCCAGCTCACCAAGGAGGGAGGGCCGTCGCAATGAGCAGTTCTTC	CASSPRREGRRNEQFF
TRBV6-2/TRBV6-3	.	TRBJ2-5	many	TGTGCCAGCAGTTACGGGATAGTAAAGACCCAGTACTTC	CASSYGIVKTQYF
TRBV27	TRBD2	TRBJ2-1	.	TGTGCCAGCAGGCGGGAGGTTGATACGGGTGAGCAGTTCTTC	CASRREVDTGEQFF
TRBV11-3	TRBD2	TRBJ2-2	once	TGTGCCAGCAGCTTAGACGGTAGCGGGGGCGCGAACACCGGGGAGCTGTTTTTT	CASSLDGSGGANTGELFF
TRBV7-9	.	TRBJ1-4	.	TGTGCCAGCAGCTTACTAGCGGGATATGAAAAACTGTTTTTT	CASSLLAGYEKLFF
TRBV19	.	TRBJ2-1	.	TGTGCCAGTAGTATGGGGGGAAGCAACAATGAGCAGTTCTTC	CASSMGGSNNEQFF
TRBV7-2	.	TRBJ2-1	many	TGTGCCAGCAGCCTCGGGCTAGCCAATGAGCAGTTCTTC	CASSLGLANEQFF
TRBV13	TRBD2	TRBJ2-1	few	TGTGCCAGCAGCTTAGGGGGGGGGGGATCCTACAATGAGCAGTTCTTC	CASSLGGGGSYNEQFF
TRBV20-1	.	TRBJ2-7	.	TGCAGTGCTAGAGATTTAAGGGGGCGACCGACTAGCTCCACCAGCGCCTACGAGCAGTACTTC	CSARDLRGRPTSSTSAYEQYF
TRBV11-3	.	TRBJ2-7	many	TGTGCCAGCAGCGGGGCTGATGGGGTCGTGGACGAGCAGTACTTC	CASSGADGVVDEQYF
TRBV12-3/TRBV12-4	.	TRBJ2-3	.	TGTGCCAGCAGTTATGGTAGACCAGATACGCAGTATTTT	CASSYGRPDTQYF
TRBV6-5	TRBD2	TRBJ2-3	many	TGTGCCAGCAGTTACTCAGGGCTAGCGGGGAGTAGCACAGATACGCAGTATTTT	CASSYSGLAGSSTDTQYF
TRBV30	.	TRBJ2-2	.	TGTGCCTGGAGTGCAGGGACTAACACCGGGGAGCTGTTTTTT	CAWSAGTNTGELFF
TRBV10-3	TRBD2	TRBJ2-1	many	TGTGCCATCAGGACTAGCGGGAGGGAGGACTACAATGAGCAGTTCTTC	CAIRTSGREDYNEQFF
TRBV12-3/TRBV12-4	.	TRBJ2-7	once	TGTGCCAGCAGCCGCTCCGGGTGGGAGCAGTACTTC	CASSRSGWEQYF
TRBV7-9	.	TRBJ2-7	.	TGTGCCAGCAGCTTGGGTCCATACTACGAGCAGTACTTC	CASSLGPYYEQYF